Listed below are T cell receptor beta chains from one sample, sequenced in a study of PD-1 blockade in classical Hodgkin lymphoma. Sequencing was performed with immunoSEQ multiplex PCR; in TCRdb, only in-frame clones are kept and a portion is missing. The sample records about 25,000 clones, around 74% being singletons. The input for sequencing was peripheral blood mononuclear cells (PBMCs), taken before the fourth cycle of nivolumab. These TCRs come from a human donor with classical Hodgkin lymphoma. Each CDR3 is given with its conserved first and last residue. Fields, in order: J gene, V gene, clone size, CDR3 protein. Some rows mark clone size as missing; the rest say once, few, many or name a class of expanded clone.

j_gene: TRBJ1-3; v_gene: TRBV28; abundance: once; CDR3aa: CASSFIVGGGNTIYF
j_gene: TRBJ2-3; v_gene: TRBV2; abundance: NA; CDR3aa: CASSGSRGTDLTSTDTQYF
j_gene: TRBJ1-5; v_gene: TRBV7-2; abundance: NA; CDR3aa: CASSTGQGGNQPQHF
j_gene: TRBJ2-1; v_gene: TRBV9; abundance: NA; CDR3aa: CASSVQAGGYNEQFF
j_gene: TRBJ1-4; v_gene: TRBV4-2; abundance: few; CDR3aa: CASSGQGATLEEKLFF
j_gene: TRBJ2-5; v_gene: TRBV6-6; abundance: NA; CDR3aa: CASRLAGGRETQYF
j_gene: TRBJ2-3; v_gene: TRBV4-3; abundance: NA; CDR3aa: CASSQDGNPQGYTQYF
j_gene: TRBJ2-3; v_gene: TRBV19; abundance: NA; CDR3aa: CASNQAGGGGADTDTQYF
j_gene: TRBJ1-1; v_gene: TRBV19; abundance: NA; CDR3aa: CASSPGGRSLNTEAFF
j_gene: TRBJ1-6; v_gene: TRBV6-6; abundance: NA; CDR3aa: CASSYEKYGSSPLHF
j_gene: TRBJ2-1; v_gene: TRBV15; abundance: NA; CDR3aa: CATSRDNQGYNEQFF
j_gene: TRBJ2-2; v_gene: TRBV7-3; abundance: NA; CDR3aa: CASSLDTGELFF
j_gene: TRBJ1-1; v_gene: TRBV5-1; abundance: many; CDR3aa: CASSRGTGSTSTEAFF
j_gene: TRBJ1-3; v_gene: TRBV30; abundance: NA; CDR3aa: CAWSVGGNTIYF
j_gene: TRBJ2-3; v_gene: TRBV15; abundance: NA; CDR3aa: CATSRAWQGADTQYF
j_gene: TRBJ1-1; v_gene: TRBV5-4; abundance: once; CDR3aa: CASSFYGGRTEAFF
j_gene: TRBJ2-7; v_gene: TRBV5-1; abundance: NA; CDR3aa: CASSLGGSPYEQYF
j_gene: TRBJ1-1; v_gene: TRBV2; abundance: NA; CDR3aa: CASTADRGRNTEAFF
j_gene: TRBJ2-4; v_gene: TRBV5-1; abundance: NA; CDR3aa: CASSLDRGVNIQYF
j_gene: TRBJ1-4; v_gene: TRBV6-5; abundance: few; CDR3aa: CASSSRQGLNEKLFF
j_gene: TRBJ1-2; v_gene: TRBV5-6; abundance: few; CDR3aa: CASSGRGYGYTF
j_gene: TRBJ2-1; v_gene: TRBV19; abundance: NA; CDR3aa: CASSSSGGARYEQFF
j_gene: TRBJ2-3; v_gene: TRBV5-1; abundance: once; CDR3aa: CASSLGLAGADTQYF
j_gene: TRBJ2-3; v_gene: TRBV5-1; abundance: few; CDR3aa: CASSLEVASGGITDTQYF
j_gene: TRBJ1-1; v_gene: TRBV19; abundance: few; CDR3aa: CASRSPGGAGSRNTEAFF
j_gene: TRBJ2-3; v_gene: TRBV7-9; abundance: NA; CDR3aa: CASSSLSALSTDTQYF
j_gene: TRBJ2-7; v_gene: TRBV28; abundance: NA; CDR3aa: CASSSDRRAFTYEQYF
j_gene: TRBJ2-5; v_gene: TRBV9; abundance: NA; CDR3aa: CASSVDSSRDGDRDLDF
j_gene: TRBJ2-4; v_gene: TRBV6-1; abundance: once; CDR3aa: CASSEVVGNIQYF
j_gene: TRBJ1-1; v_gene: TRBV2; abundance: NA; CDR3aa: CASSGTGGIDTEAFF
j_gene: TRBJ2-3; v_gene: TRBV2; abundance: NA; CDR3aa: CASRRDSSTDTQYF
j_gene: TRBJ1-2; v_gene: TRBV5-1; abundance: NA; CDR3aa: CASSLFPTGDGYGYTF
j_gene: TRBJ2-7; v_gene: TRBV6-6; abundance: NA; CDR3aa: CASSGAREQYF
j_gene: TRBJ2-3; v_gene: TRBV5-6; abundance: NA; CDR3aa: CASSPLGGEHPRNTQYF
j_gene: TRBJ2-1; v_gene: TRBV28; abundance: NA; CDR3aa: CASSSTAAGEQFF
j_gene: TRBJ1-1; v_gene: TRBV6-6; abundance: NA; CDR3aa: CASSYSEVTAEAFF
j_gene: TRBJ2-3; v_gene: TRBV27; abundance: few; CDR3aa: CASRNRPGQSTDTQYF
j_gene: TRBJ2-2; v_gene: TRBV2; abundance: NA; CDR3aa: CASSRSLGELFF
j_gene: TRBJ1-1; v_gene: TRBV28; abundance: few; CDR3aa: CASSLSTGVGAEAFF
j_gene: TRBJ2-7; v_gene: TRBV11-2; abundance: once; CDR3aa: CASSLGIGGYEQYF
j_gene: TRBJ1-2; v_gene: TRBV7-2; abundance: NA; CDR3aa: CASSDRRQGARGYTF